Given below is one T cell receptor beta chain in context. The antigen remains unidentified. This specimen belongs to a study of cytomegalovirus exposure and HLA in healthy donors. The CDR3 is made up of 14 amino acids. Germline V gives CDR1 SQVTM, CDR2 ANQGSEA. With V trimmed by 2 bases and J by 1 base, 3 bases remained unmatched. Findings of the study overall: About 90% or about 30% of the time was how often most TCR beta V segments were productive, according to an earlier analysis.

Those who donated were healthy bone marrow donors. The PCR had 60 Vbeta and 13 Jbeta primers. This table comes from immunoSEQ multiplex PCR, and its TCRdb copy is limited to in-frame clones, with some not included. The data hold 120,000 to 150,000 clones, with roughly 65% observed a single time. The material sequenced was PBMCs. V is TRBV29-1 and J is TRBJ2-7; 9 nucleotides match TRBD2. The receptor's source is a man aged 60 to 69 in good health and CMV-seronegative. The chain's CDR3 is CSVEILAGSYEQYF. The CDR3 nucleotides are TGCAGCGTTGAAATTCTAGCGGGGTCCTACGAGCAGTACTTC.